This T cell receptor (beta chain) was recorded in a study of tumor-infiltrating lymphocytes in localized non-small cell lung cancer. Profiled with immunoSEQ multiplex PCR; TCRdb holds only in-frame clones, not every one. The sample comprises about 16,000 clones, about 70% of which are singletons, and 6.5% rests with the top ten. V lost 7 bases, J lost 2 bases, and 9 bases lay in between. The CDR3 has 12 residues. The germline V gene has CDR1 MDHEN and CDR2 SYDVKM. The receptor was isolated from a human donor with non-small cell lung cancer. Input material: lung tumor tissue. The chain couples TRBV28 to TRBJ2-7; no reliable D call. CDR3 nucleotides: TGTGCCAGCACCGGCGTTACCTACGAGCAGTACTTC. This gives the protein CASTGVTYEQYF.